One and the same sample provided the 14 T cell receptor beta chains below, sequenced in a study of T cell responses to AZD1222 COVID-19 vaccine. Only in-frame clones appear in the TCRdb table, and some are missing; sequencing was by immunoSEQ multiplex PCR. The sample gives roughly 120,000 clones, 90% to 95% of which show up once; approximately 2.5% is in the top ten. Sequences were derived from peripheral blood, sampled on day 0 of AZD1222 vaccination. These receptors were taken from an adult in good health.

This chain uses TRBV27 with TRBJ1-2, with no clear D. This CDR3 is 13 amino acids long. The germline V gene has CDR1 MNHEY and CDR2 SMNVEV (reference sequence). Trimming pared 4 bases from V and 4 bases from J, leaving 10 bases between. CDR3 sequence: CASSSLEPYGYTF. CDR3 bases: TGTGCCAGCAGTTCGCTCGAGCCCTATGGCTACACCTTC.

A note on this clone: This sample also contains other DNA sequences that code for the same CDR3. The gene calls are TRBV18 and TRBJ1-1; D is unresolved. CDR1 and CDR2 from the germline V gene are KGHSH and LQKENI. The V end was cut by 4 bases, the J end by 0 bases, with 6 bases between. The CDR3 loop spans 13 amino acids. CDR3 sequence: CASSRTVNTEAFF. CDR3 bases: TGTGCCAGCTCACGGACGGTGAACACTGAAGCTTTCTTT.

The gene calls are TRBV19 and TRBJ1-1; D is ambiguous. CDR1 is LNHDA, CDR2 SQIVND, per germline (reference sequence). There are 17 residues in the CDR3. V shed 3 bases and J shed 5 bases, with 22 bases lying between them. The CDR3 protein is CASSIRSVGRRATEAFF. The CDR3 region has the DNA TGTGCCAGTAGTATTCGAAGCGTAGGGCGGAGGGCTACTGAAGCTTTCTTT.

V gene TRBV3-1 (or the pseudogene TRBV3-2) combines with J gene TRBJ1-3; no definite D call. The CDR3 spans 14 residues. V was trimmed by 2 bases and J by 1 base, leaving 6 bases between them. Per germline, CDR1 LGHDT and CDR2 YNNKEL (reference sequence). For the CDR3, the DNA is TGTGCCAGCAGCCAAAGCGGTTCTGGAAACACCATATATTTT. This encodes CASSQSGSGNTIYF.

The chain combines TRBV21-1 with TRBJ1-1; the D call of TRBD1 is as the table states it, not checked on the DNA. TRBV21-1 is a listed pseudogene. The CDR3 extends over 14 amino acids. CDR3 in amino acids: CARRTDREDTEAFF. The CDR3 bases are TGTGCCAGACGAACCGACAGGGAGGACACTGAAGCTTTCTTT.

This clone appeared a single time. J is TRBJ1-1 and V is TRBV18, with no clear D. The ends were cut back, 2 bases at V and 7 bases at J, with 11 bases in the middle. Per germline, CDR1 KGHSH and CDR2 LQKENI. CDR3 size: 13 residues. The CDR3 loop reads CASSPKRGSEAFF. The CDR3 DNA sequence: TGTGCCAGCTCACCAAAACGAGGCAGTGAAGCTTTCTTT. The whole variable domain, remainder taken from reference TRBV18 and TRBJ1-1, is NAGVMQNPRHLVRRRGQEARLRCSPMKGHSHVYWYRQLPEEGLKFMVYLQKENIIDESGMPKERFSAEFPKEGPSILRIQQVVRGDSAAYFCASSPKRGSEAFFGQGTRLTVV.

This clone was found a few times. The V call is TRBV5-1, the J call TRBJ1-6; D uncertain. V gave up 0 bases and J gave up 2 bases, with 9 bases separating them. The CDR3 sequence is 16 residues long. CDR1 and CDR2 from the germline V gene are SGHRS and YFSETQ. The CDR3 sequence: CASSLGSGTYNSPLHF. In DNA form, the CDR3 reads TGCGCCAGCAGCTTGGGCAGCGGGACCTATAATTCACCCCTCCACTTT.

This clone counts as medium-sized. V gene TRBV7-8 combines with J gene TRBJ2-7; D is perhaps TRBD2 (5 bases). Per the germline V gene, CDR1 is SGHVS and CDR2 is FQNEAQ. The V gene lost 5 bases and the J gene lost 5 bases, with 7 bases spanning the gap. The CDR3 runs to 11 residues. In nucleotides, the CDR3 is TGTGCCAGCAGCAACGGGGACGAGCAGTACTTC. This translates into CASSNGDEQYF. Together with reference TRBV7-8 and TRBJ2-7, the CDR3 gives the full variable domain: GAGVSQSPRYKVAKRGQDVALRCDPISGHVSLFWYQQALGQGPEFLTYFQNEAQLDKSGLPSDRFFAERPEGSVSTLKIQRTQQEDSAVYLCASSNGDEQYFGPGTRLTVT.

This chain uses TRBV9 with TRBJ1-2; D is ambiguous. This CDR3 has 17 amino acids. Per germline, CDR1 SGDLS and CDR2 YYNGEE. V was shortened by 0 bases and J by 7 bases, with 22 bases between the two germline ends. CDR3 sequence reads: CASSVAAADGDRSGYTF. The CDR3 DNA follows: TGTGCCAGCAGCGTAGCGGCAGCGGATGGCGATCGGTCTGGCTACACCTTC.

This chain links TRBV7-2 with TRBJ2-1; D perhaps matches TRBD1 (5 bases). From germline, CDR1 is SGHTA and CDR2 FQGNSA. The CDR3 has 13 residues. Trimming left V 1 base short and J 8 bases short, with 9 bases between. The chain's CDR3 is CASSLGPRDEQFF. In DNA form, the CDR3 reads TGTGCCAGCAGCTTAGGTCCCAGGGATGAGCAGTTCTTC.

For the CDR3, the DNA is TGTGCCAGTAGTCCCAGGACAGGGGCCGCTTTCTTT. Translation gives CASSPRTGAAFF. This chain joins TRBV19 and TRBJ1-1, with 9 positions matching TRBD1. Germline CDR1 and CDR2: LNHDA and SQIVND (reference sequence). The CDR3 has 12 amino acids. V lost 5 bases to trimming and J lost 11 bases; unmatched junction nucleotides: 6.

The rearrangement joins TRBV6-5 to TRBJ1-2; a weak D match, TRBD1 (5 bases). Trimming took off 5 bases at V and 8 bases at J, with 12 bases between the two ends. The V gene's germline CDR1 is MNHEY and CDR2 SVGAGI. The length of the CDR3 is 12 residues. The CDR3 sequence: CASSLGGGGYTF. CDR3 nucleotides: TGTGCCAGCAGTCTCGGGGGTGGGGGCTACACCTTC.

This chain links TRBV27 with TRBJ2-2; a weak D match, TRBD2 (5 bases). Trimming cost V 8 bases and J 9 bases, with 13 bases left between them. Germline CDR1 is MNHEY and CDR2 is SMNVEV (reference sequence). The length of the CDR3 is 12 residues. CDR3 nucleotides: TGTGCCAGCGCGCCGCACGGGAGGGAGCTGTTTTTT. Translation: CASAPHGRELFF.

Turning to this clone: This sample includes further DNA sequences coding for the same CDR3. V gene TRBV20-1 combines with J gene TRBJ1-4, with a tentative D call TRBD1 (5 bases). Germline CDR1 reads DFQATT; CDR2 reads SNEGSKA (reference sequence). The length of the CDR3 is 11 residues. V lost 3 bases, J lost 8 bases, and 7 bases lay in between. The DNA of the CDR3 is TGCAGTGCTAGCGGGGGAGAAAAACTGTTTTTT. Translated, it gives CSASGGEKLFF.